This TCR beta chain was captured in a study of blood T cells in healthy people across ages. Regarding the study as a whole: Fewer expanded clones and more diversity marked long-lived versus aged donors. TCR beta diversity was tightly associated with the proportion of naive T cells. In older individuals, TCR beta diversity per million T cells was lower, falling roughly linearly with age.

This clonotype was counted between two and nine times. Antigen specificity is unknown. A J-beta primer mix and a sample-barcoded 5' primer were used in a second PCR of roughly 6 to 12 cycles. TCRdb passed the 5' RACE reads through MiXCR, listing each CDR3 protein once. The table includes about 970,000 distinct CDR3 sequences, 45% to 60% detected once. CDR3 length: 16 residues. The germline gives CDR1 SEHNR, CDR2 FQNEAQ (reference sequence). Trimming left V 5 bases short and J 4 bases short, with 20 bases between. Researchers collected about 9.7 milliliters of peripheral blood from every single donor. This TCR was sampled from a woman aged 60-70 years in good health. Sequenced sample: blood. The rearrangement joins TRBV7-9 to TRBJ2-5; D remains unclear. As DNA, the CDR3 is TGTGCCAGCAGCCCCGGCGGCGGTACTTCCATAGAGACCCAGTACTTC. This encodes CASSPGGGTSIETQYF.